The next 7 T cell receptor beta chains were all read from a single sample in a study of blood T cell repertoires in COVID-19 (TCRdb year 2020). Library preparation was by the immunoSEQ multiplex PCR assay. TCRdb's version of the immuneACCESS table is confined to in-frame rearrangements and falls short of the full clone set. An unresolved V gene accounts for under half of the shortfall where checked; the remainder is of unknown origin. A total of some 83,000 clones appear in this sample, 70% to 90% of them only once. The ten largest clonotypes hold about 0.51% of the sample. Sequences were obtained from peripheral blood. These receptors were obtained from a man in his 60s with acute or convalescent COVID-19.

The chain uses TRBV30 and TRBJ2-1, with TRBD1 matching 9 bases. CDR1 is GTSNPN and CDR2 is SVGIG in the germline V gene (reference sequence). V shed 3 bases and J 8 bases; nucleotides not matched to a gene: 2. CDR3 length: 12 amino acids. CDR3 nucleotides: TGTGCCTGGAGGGACAGGGGCGATGAGCAGTTCTTC. Its protein is CAWRDRGDEQFF.

The chain employs TRBV3-1 (or the pseudogene TRBV3-2) and TRBJ2-7; TRBD2 matches 10 bases. The CDR3 covers 14 residues. After removal of 4 bases from V and 3 bases from J, the junction contained 3 bases not matched to a gene. Germline values: CDR1 LGHDT, CDR2 YNNKEL (reference sequence). The CDR3 loop is CASSPSGGHYEQYF. The CDR3 nucleotides are TGTGCCAGCAGCCCTAGCGGGGGCCACTACGAGCAGTACTTC.

The chain carries TRBV5-5 and TRBJ1-4; tentative D call: TRBD1 (6 bases). Trimming took 4 bases from V and 5 from J, leaving 12 bases between them. Germline V lookup: CDR1 SGHKS, CDR2 YYEKEE (reference sequence). The length of the CDR3 is 14 residues. The CDR3 spells CASSRGTGNEKLFF. The CDR3, as DNA: TGTGCCAGCAGCCGGGGCACAGGGAATGAAAAACTGTTTTTT. Drawing the rest from reference TRBV5-5 and TRBJ1-4, the complete variable domain is DAGVTQSPTHLIKTRGQQVTLRCSPISGHKSVSWYQQVLGQGPQFIFQYYEKEERGRGNFPDRFSARQFPNYSSELNVNALLLGDSALYLCASSRGTGNEKLFFGSGTQLSVL.

V and J are TRBV27 and TRBJ2-7; D gene unclear. CDR1 and CDR2 from the germline V gene are MNHEY and SMNVEV (reference sequence). The CDR3 runs to 16 residues. The V end lost 4 bases, the J end lost 0 bases, and 16 bases lay between the germline ends. In DNA, the CDR3 is TGTGCCAGCAGTTCAATCCGGGTTTCCGGCTCCTACGAGCAGTACTTC. Translation gives CASSSIRVSGSYEQYF.

The chain combines TRBV11-2 with TRBJ1-6, with no clear D. The CDR3 runs to 15 residues. The germline V gene has CDR1 SGHAT and CDR2 FQNNGV. With 2 bases removed from V and 9 bases from J, the gap between germline ends came to 14 bases. CDR3 residues: CASSLSAGNTSPLHF. In nucleotides, the CDR3 is TGTGCCAGCAGCTTATCGGCCGGGAACACTTCACCCCTCCACTTT.

This clone has only a few counts. The chain has TRBV2 and TRBJ1-2; TRBD1 aligns across 9 bases. After removal of 5 bases from V and 4 bases from J, the junction contained 11 bases not matched to a gene. This CDR3 has 16 residues. Germline values: CDR1 SNHLY, CDR2 FYNNEI. The CDR3 region is CASSPIGTGLGYGYTF. The CDR3 coding sequence is TGTGCCAGCAGTCCTATCGGGACAGGGCTCGGCTATGGCTACACCTTC.

The rearrangement joins TRBV18 to TRBJ1-2; 7 bases agree with TRBD1. V lost 4 bases and J lost 4; bases outside the gene matches: 6. Germline assignment: CDR1 KGHSH and CDR2 LQKENI. This CDR3 has 14 residues. CDR3 protein: CASSRDSGIYGYTF. Written as DNA, the CDR3 is TGTGCCAGCTCACGGGACAGCGGAATCTATGGCTACACCTTC.